Shown below are 24 T cell receptor beta chains from a single sample sequenced in a study of shared clonotypes between healthy human individuals. Only in-frame clones appear in the TCRdb table, and some are missing; sequencing was by immunoSEQ multiplex PCR. This sample has 450,000 to 700,000 clones, with 95% to 96% found just once. Cells designated naive CD8 were CD45RO-negative and were positively selected for CCR7, with terminally differentiated effector memory CD45RA+ cells excluded. The sample comprised naive CD8+ T cells sorted from blood. These receptors were obtained from a woman in her twenties or thirties in good health.

The chain is built from TRBV28 and TRBJ1-5; 8 nucleotides agree with TRBD1. CDR3 size: 14 residues. V dropped 5 bases and J dropped 8; count of bases not matched to a gene: 8. In germline, CDR1 is MDHEN, CDR2 SYDVKM. The CDR3 region has the DNA TGTGCCAGCAGTCTCGACAGGGGAGTGGAGCCCCAGCATTTT. Translated: CASSLDRGVEPQHF.

This sequence joins TRBV6-5 and TRBJ2-7; the match to TRBD2 covers 8 bases. Trimming cost V 6 bases and J 0 bases; bases outside gene matches: 4. This CDR3 has 14 residues. The germline gives CDR1 MNHEY, CDR2 SVGAGI. CDR3 in amino acids: CASRSSGDSYEQYF. CDR3 bases: TGTGCCAGCAGGAGTAGCGGGGACTCCTACGAGCAGTACTTC.

The gene calls are TRBV5-5 and TRBJ2-7; 7 nucleotides line up with TRBD1. Per the germline V gene, CDR1 is SGHKS and CDR2 is YYEKEE (reference sequence). The CDR3 loop spans 13 amino acids. Trimming removed 2 bases from V and 2 bases from J; junction bases left unmatched: 1. The CDR3 DNA follows: TGTGCCAGCAGCTTTCAGGGGGCCTACGAGCAGTACTTC. Its translation is CASSFQGAYEQYF.

The chain links TRBV13 to TRBJ1-5, with D possibly matching TRBD1 (5 bases). Trimming took 6 bases from V and 1 from J, leaving 10 bases between them. Germline CDR1 PRHDT, CDR2 FYEKMQ (reference sequence). This CDR3 has 14 amino acids. The CDR3 sequence: CASSYRDSNQPQHF. The CDR3 DNA is TGTGCCAGCAGTTACCGGGACAGCAATCAGCCCCAGCATTTT.

The rearrangement links TRBV28 to TRBJ1-4; the D gene is possibly TRBD1 (6 bases). V was cut by 6 bases and J by 6 bases, with 14 bases left in between. Germline CDR1 and CDR2: MDHEN and SYDVKM. CDR3 length: 14 residues. CDR3 DNA: TGTGCCAGCAGCCTTCCAGGGGAGCATGAAAAACTGTTTTTT. As protein: CASSLPGEHEKLFF.

The chain is built from TRBV2 and TRBJ2-3, with D perhaps TRBD2 (6 bases). Trimming shortened V by 7 bases and J by 2 bases, and 19 bases separated the two germline ends. CDR1 SNHLY and CDR2 FYNNEI come from the germline V gene. The CDR3 contains 16 residues. The chain's CDR3 is CASIKGTQSFTDTQYF. DNA for the CDR3: TGTGCCAGCATAAAGGGGACTCAGAGCTTCACAGATACGCAGTATTTT.

This chain joins TRBV5-1 and TRBJ2-2, with 12 positions matching TRBD2. J lost 6 bases, V lost 0 bases, and 9 bases had no gene match. There are 18 residues in the CDR3. Germline V lookup: CDR1 SGHRS, CDR2 YFSETQ. The CDR3 spells CASSLEASGRALAGELFF. CDR3 nucleotide sequence: TGCGCCAGCAGCTTGGAAGCTAGCGGGAGGGCCTTAGCCGGGGAGCTGTTTTTT.

This clone was picked up one time. The V call is TRBV7-7, the J call TRBJ2-1; 10 nucleotides agree with TRBD2. The germline V gene has CDR1 SSHAT and CDR2 FNYEAQ (reference sequence). Unmatched junction bases numbered 8, after V lost 5 bases and J lost 4 bases. This CDR3 comprises 16 residues. The CDR3 DNA is TGTGCCAGCAGCCCCTTGGGACTAGCGCTTTACAATGAGCAGTTCTTC. It encodes CASSPLGLALYNEQFF.

The chain recombines TRBV28 with TRBJ2-7; either TRBD1 or TRBD2 may fit D (6 bases each). This CDR3 is built from 14 residues. Germline CDR1 reads MDHEN; CDR2 reads SYDVKM. Trimming removed 6 bases from V and 0 bases from J, with 12 bases in between. The CDR3 nucleotides read TGTGCCAGCAGGCGGGACATCGGCTCCTACGAGCAGTACTTC. Its translation is CASRRDIGSYEQYF. Complete variable domain (other parts from reference TRBV28 and TRBJ2-7): DVKVTQSSRYLVKRTGEKVFLECVQDMDHENMFWYRQDPGLGLRLIYFSYDVKMKEKGDIPEGYSVSREKKERFSLILESASTNQTSMYLCASRRDIGSYEQYFGPGTRLTVT.

The chain links TRBV7-6 to TRBJ2-1, with 8 positions matching TRBD2. Per germline, CDR1 SGHVS and CDR2 FNYEAQ. V was clipped by 7 bases and J by 8 bases; unmatched bases: 13. The CDR3 loop spans 15 amino acids. The CDR3 here is CASTLGAGDSYEQFF. The CDR3 DNA reads as TGTGCCAGCACCTTGGGAGCGGGAGATTCCTATGAGCAGTTCTTC.

The chain carries TRBV13 and TRBJ2-1; D gene unclear. This CDR3 is built from 15 residues. V was shortened by 4 bases and J by 9 bases, with 19 bases between the two germline ends. Germline-derived CDR1 and CDR2 are PRHDT and FYEKMQ (reference sequence). CDR3 coding DNA: TGTGCCAGCAGCTCCCTGGTTAACCTCCTTACTGAGCAGTTCTTC. Its translation: CASSSLVNLLTEQFF.

This chain joins TRBV14 and TRBJ2-3; D gene unclear. Trimming removed 1 base from V and 3 bases from J, with 8 bases in between. CDR1 is SGHDN and CDR2 is FVKESK in the germline V gene. The CDR3 is made up of 14 amino acids. The DNA of the CDR3 is TGTGCCAGCAGCCAAGCTCAGGCGACAGATACGCAGTATTTT. Its protein product is CASSQAQATDTQYF.

The chain has TRBV19 and TRBJ1-1; 7 bases line up with TRBD1. The germline CDR1 and CDR2 sequences are LNHDA and SQIVND (reference sequence). The CDR3 extends over 15 amino acids. The junction had 11 bases not matched to a gene; V was cut back by 5 bases and J by 5 bases. The CDR3 DNA reads as TGTGCCAGTAGTCGGTTGGGACAGATCGTGACTGAAGCTTTCTTT. The encoded protein is CASSRLGQIVTEAFF.

The J gene is TRBJ2-7, the V gene TRBV2; 9 nucleotides match TRBD2. The junction had 6 bases not matched to a gene; V was cut back by 9 bases and J by 3 bases. The germline V gene encodes CDR1 SNHLY and CDR2 FYNNEI. The CDR3 runs to 13 residues. The CDR3 nucleotides are TGTGCCAGGGGGCGGGAGGGTGGCTACGAGCAGTACTTC. This codes for CARGREGGYEQYF.

The CDR3 here is CATSTGQGAQETQYF. The CDR3 region has the DNA TGTGCCACCAGCACAGGACAGGGCGCCCAAGAGACCCAGTACTTC. The rearrangement uses TRBV15 and TRBJ2-5; 8 nucleotides line up with TRBD1. V gave up 4 bases and J gave up 1 base; unmatched junction bases: 5. Germline V gene lookup returns CDR1 LNHNV and CDR2 YYDKDF (reference sequence). The CDR3 spans 15 residues.

This clone was seen once. The chain recombines TRBV7-9 with TRBJ2-5, with D uncertain. V lost 6 bases and J 2 bases, leaving 7 bases between the germline ends. Germline V gene lookup returns CDR1 SEHNR and CDR2 FQNEAQ (reference sequence). The CDR3 runs to 12 residues. The CDR3 DNA sequence: TGTGCCAGCAGGCCGGATCAAGAGACCCAGTACTTC. Its protein product is CASRPDQETQYF.

This clone appeared a single time. The chain carries TRBV4-1 and TRBJ2-1; no firm D call. V was pared by 3 bases and J by 0 bases, with 9 bases between. The CDR3 is made up of 15 amino acids. Germline V gene lookup returns CDR1 MGHRA and CDR2 YSYEKL. The CDR3 loop is CASSHAKSSYNEQFF. In DNA form, the CDR3 reads TGCGCCAGCAGCCATGCAAAGAGCTCCTACAATGAGCAGTTCTTC.

The V gene is TRBV27, the J gene TRBJ2-2; D uncertain. The CDR3 has 13 amino acids. The V and J ends lost 1 base and 3 bases respectively, with 3 bases between them. Per germline, CDR1 MNHEY and CDR2 SMNVEV (reference sequence). This CDR3 is CASSLWDTGELFF. CDR3 sequence (DNA): TGTGCCAGCAGTTTATGGGACACCGGGGAGCTGTTTTTT.

This sequence joins TRBV18 and TRBJ2-3; D ambiguous. Germline V gene sequence: CDR1 KGHSH, CDR2 LQKENI. This CDR3 comprises 14 residues. Trimming cost V 4 bases and J 4 bases, with 12 bases left between them. DNA for the CDR3: TGTGCCAGCTCACGACCCGGACGTTCAGATACGCAGTATTTT. Its protein is CASSRPGRSDTQYF.

The genes are TRBV28 and TRBJ2-7; 11 bases align to TRBD2. The V segment lost 7 bases and the J segment 4 bases; nucleotides outside the gene matches: 6. The CDR3 sequence is 14 residues long. Germline CDR1 reads MDHEN; CDR2 reads SYDVKM. The CDR3 sequence: CASKAGLAVYEQYF. CDR3 bases: TGTGCCAGCAAAGCGGGACTAGCGGTGTACGAGCAGTACTTC. The full variable domain, in which reference TRBV28 and TRBJ2-7 provide the parts outside the CDR3, is DVKVTQSSRYLVKRTGEKVFLECVQDMDHENMFWYRQDPGLGLRLIYFSYDVKMKEKGDIPEGYSVSREKKERFSLILESASTNQTSMYLCASKAGLAVYEQYFGPGTRLTVT.

The J gene is TRBJ2-7, the V gene TRBV27; perhaps TRBD1 as D (5 bases). The CDR3 length is 13 residues. From germline, CDR1 is MNHEY and CDR2 SMNVEV (reference sequence). The V end was cut by 6 bases, the J end by 7 bases, with 16 bases between. CDR3 in DNA: TGTGCCAGCAGGGGGCAGGGCCGCCAGGAGCAGTACTTC. Protein: CASRGQGRQEQYF.

The chain uses TRBV5-6 and TRBJ2-1; the match to TRBD2 covers 11 bases. CDR3 length equals 17 residues. Germline CDR1 reads SGHDT; CDR2 reads YYEEEE. With 0 bases clipped from V and 4 bases from J, the junction kept 6 bases outside the gene matches. The CDR3 DNA sequence: TGTGCCAGCAGCTTGGTTACTAGCGGGAGTAGGTACAATGAGCAGTTCTTC. As protein: CASSLVTSGSRYNEQFF.

V gene TRBV21-1 combines with J gene TRBJ2-3. TRBV21-1 is a listed pseudogene. The CDR3 runs 12 residues. The CDR3, as DNA: TGTGCCAGCAGCACAAGAAGGGATACGCAGTATTTT. This codes for CASSTRRDTQYF.

The rearrangement joins TRBV5-1 to TRBJ2-5; no reliable D call. This CDR3 has 14 amino acids. Per germline, CDR1 SGHRS and CDR2 YFSETQ. V dropped 4 bases and J dropped 2 bases, with 12 bases sitting between them. CDR3 loop: CASSGTGAQETQYF. The CDR3 bases are TGCGCCAGCAGCGGAACGGGTGCACAAGAGACCCAGTACTTC. The full variable domain, with the rest looked up from reference TRBV5-1 and TRBJ2-5, is KAGVTQTPRYLIKTRGQQVTLSCSPISGHRSVSWYQQTPGQGLQFLFEYFSETQRNKGNFPGRFSGRQFSNSRSEMNVSTLELGDSALYLCASSGTGAQETQYFGPGTRLLVL.